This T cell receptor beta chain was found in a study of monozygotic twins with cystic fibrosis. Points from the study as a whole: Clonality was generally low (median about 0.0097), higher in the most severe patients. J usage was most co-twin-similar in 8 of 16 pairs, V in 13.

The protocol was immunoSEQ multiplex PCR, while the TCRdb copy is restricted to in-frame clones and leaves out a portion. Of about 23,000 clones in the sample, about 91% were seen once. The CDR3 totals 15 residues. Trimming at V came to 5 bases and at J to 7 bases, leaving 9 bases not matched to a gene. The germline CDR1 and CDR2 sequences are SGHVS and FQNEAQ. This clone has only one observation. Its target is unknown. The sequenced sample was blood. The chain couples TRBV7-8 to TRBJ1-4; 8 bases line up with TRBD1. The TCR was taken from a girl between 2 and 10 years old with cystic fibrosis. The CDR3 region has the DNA TGTGCCAGCAGCGCTCGGACAGGGAGGGGTGAAAAACTGTTTTTT. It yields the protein CASSARTGRGEKLFF.